The 27 T cell receptor beta chains below all came from one sample that was sequenced in a study of graft-versus-host responses after intestinal transplantation. Assay used: immunoSEQ multiplex PCR; TCRdb lists only in-frame clones, some missing. The sample has 95,000 to 130,000 clones; around nine tenths are singletons. These receptors are not linked to any known antigen. This specimen was unstimulated CD4+ T cells sorted from spleen or lymph node cells, taken before intestinal transplant. The receptors shown here come from a human donor who received an intestinal transplant.

The chain couples TRBV4-3 to TRBJ2-7; possible D gene TRBD1, 6 bases. Trimming removed 0 bases at V and 2 bases at J, with 17 bases between. The CDR3 runs to 17 residues. Germline values: CDR1 LGHNA, CDR2 YSLEER. The CDR3, as DNA: TGCGCCAGCAGCCAAGATGGGTGGGCAGGGGATACCTACGAGCAGTACTTC. This translates into CASSQDGWAGDTYEQYF.

This chain links TRBV19 with TRBJ1-2; tentatively, D is TRBD1 (5 bases). Trimming took off 3 bases at V and 1 base at J, with 18 bases between the two ends. This CDR3 region has 17 residues. Germline V gene lookup returns CDR1 LNHDA and CDR2 SQIVND (reference sequence). In nucleotides, the CDR3 is TGTGCCAGTAGTATTAACACCCCCGGGACTCGTAACTATGGCTACACCTTC. It translates to CASSINTPGTRNYGYTF. Together with reference TRBV19 and TRBJ1-2, the CDR3 gives the full variable domain: DGGITQSPKYLFRKEGQNVTLSCEQNLNHDAMYWYRQDPGQGLRLIYYSQIVNDFQKGDIAEGYSVSREKKESFPLTVTSAQKNPTAFYLCASSINTPGTRNYGYTFGSGTRLTVV.

This chain's CDR3 is CASSGTGGYTGELFF. The CDR3 nucleotides read TGCGCCAGCAGCGGAACAGGGGGCTACACCGGGGAGCTGTTTTTT. The chain recombines TRBV5-1 with TRBJ2-2, with 9 bases lining up with TRBD1. CDR1 is SGHRS and CDR2 is YFSETQ in the germline V gene. V lost 4 bases to trimming and J lost 3 bases; unmatched junction nucleotides: 4. The CDR3 sequence is 15 residues long.

In its sample, this clone was seen once. The V and J genes are TRBV20-1 and TRBJ2-1; unclear D gene. Trimming pared 7 bases from V and 6 bases from J, leaving 7 bases between. The CDR3 has 10 amino acids. CDR1 is DFQATT, CDR2 SNEGSKA, per germline (reference sequence). The CDR3, as DNA: TGCAGTGGCCGGAGCAATGAGCAGTTCTTC. This codes for CSGRSNEQFF.

This chain links TRBV6-5 with TRBJ1-6; tentative D call: TRBD1 (5 bases). Germline lookup yields CDR1 MNHEY and CDR2 SVGAGI. The CDR3 loop spans 16 amino acids. Trimming left V 0 bases short and J 1 base short, with 7 bases between. CDR3 residues: CASSYSPGSYNSPLHF. Here the CDR3 DNA reads TGTGCCAGCAGTTACTCGCCAGGGTCCTATAATTCACCCCTCCACTTT.

The chain combines TRBV27 with TRBJ1-2, with D perhaps TRBD1 (6 bases). The germline V and J ends were trimmed by 2 bases and 6 bases, with 10 bases remaining between them. CDR1 is MNHEY, CDR2 SMNVEV, per germline (reference sequence). The CDR3 has 13 residues. CDR3 sequence: CASSLGQGHGYTF. CDR3 bases: TGTGCCAGCAGTTTAGGGCAGGGGCATGGCTACACCTTC.

The count of this clone is one. The chain has TRBV5-1 and TRBJ2-7; 7 bases fit TRBD2. V lost 0 bases to trimming and J lost 5 bases; unmatched junction nucleotides: 5. Germline CDR1 is SGHRS and CDR2 is YFSETQ. The CDR3 consists of 14 residues. The CDR3 DNA is TGCGCCAGCAGCTTGGAGACTAGCATCCACGAGCAGTACTTC. Residues: CASSLETSIHEQYF.

The rearrangement joins TRBV28 to TRBJ2-7, with TRBD2 matching 10 bases. The CDR3 totals 15 residues. Germline V gives CDR1 MDHEN, CDR2 SYDVKM. V lost 2 bases and J lost 4; bases outside the gene matches: 5. The CDR3 is CASSLLSSGRYEQYF. The CDR3 bases are TGTGCCAGCAGTTTACTGTCTAGCGGGAGATACGAGCAGTACTTC.

The genes are TRBV10-2 and TRBJ2-5, with a tentative D call TRBD1 (6 bases). Judging by the DNA end, TRBJ2-7 fits better; the J call may be wrong. The CDR3 consists of 14 residues. The V gene's germline CDR1 is WSHSY and CDR2 SAAADI. The CDR3 DNA reads as TGCGCCAGCAGTGAGCCTGGGACATACTACGAGCAGTACTTC. It yields the protein CASSEPGTYYEQYF.

The J gene is TRBJ1-2, the V gene TRBV7-2; no clear D. This CDR3 contains 11 residues. Germline CDR1 and CDR2: SGHTA and FQGNSA. V dropped 4 bases and J dropped 5 bases, with 5 bases sitting between them. This CDR3 reads CASSSRYGYTF. Here the CDR3 DNA reads TGTGCCAGCAGCTCCCGTTATGGCTACACCTTC.

Remarks on this clone: Other DNA sequences in the sample encode the same CDR3. The rearrangement uses TRBV7-2 and TRBJ2-3; 7 positions agree with TRBD1. The germline V gene encodes CDR1 SGHTA and CDR2 FQGNSA. Losses at the gene ends were 3 bases for V and 2 bases for J; bases not matched to a gene: 2. This CDR3 has 14 residues. The CDR3 spells CASSLGQYTDTQYF. The CDR3 nucleotides are TGTGCCAGCAGCTTGGGACAGTACACAGATACGCAGTATTTT.

The chain links TRBV11-2 to TRBJ2-7; TRBD2 matches 9 bases. V shed 4 bases, J shed 3 bases, and the junction held 7 bases outside the gene matches. CDR3 length equals 15 residues. The germline CDR1 and CDR2 sequences are SGHAT and FQNNGV. The CDR3 DNA is TGTGCCAGCAGCTCCGAGCGGGAGGCCTTCTACGAGCAGTACTTC. Protein product: CASSSEREAFYEQYF.

This chain joins TRBV19 and TRBJ1-1; 7 bases are a match to TRBD1. Germline V CDR1 and CDR2: LNHDA, SQIVND (reference sequence). This CDR3 is 13 amino acids long. Trimming cost V 5 bases and J 8 bases; bases outside gene matches: 8. CDR3 nucleotide sequence: TGTGCCAGTAGTCGGGCCAGGGGGATGGAAGCTTTCTTT. As protein: CASSRARGMEAFF. Together with reference TRBV19 and TRBJ1-1, the CDR3 gives the full variable domain: DGGITQSPKYLFRKEGQNVTLSCEQNLNHDAMYWYRQDPGQGLRLIYYSQIVNDFQKGDIAEGYSVSREKKESFPLTVTSAQKNPTAFYLCASSRARGMEAFFGQGTRLTVV.

The rearrangement links TRBV7-9 to TRBJ2-1, with D maybe TRBD2 (6 bases). Germline loops: CDR1 SEHNR, CDR2 FQNEAQ (reference sequence). The CDR3 loop spans 16 amino acids. The V end was cut by 2 bases, the J end by 6 bases, with 17 bases between. CDR3 bases: TGTGCCAGCAGCTTACGTATCGGCGGGATATTCAATGAGCAGTTCTTC. Protein product: CASSLRIGGIFNEQFF.

The chain recombines TRBV7-2 with TRBJ2-3, with 9 bases lining up with TRBD2. J was trimmed by 8 bases and V by 5 bases; bases with no gene match: 20. This CDR3 region has 18 residues. Germline V CDR1 and CDR2: SGHTA, FQGNSA. The CDR3 nucleotides read TGTGCCAGCAGCATACCGGGATCTAGCGGGGTATCACCCGCTACGCAGTATTTT. Protein: CASSIPGSSGVSPATQYF.

The chain links TRBV19 to TRBJ2-5; 14 nucleotides agree with TRBD2. Per germline, CDR1 LNHDA and CDR2 SQIVND (reference sequence). This CDR3 is built from 13 residues. Losses at the gene ends were 8 bases for V and 5 bases for J; bases not matched to a gene: 1. This CDR3 is CASGTSGSETQYF. CDR3 bases: TGTGCCAGTGGGACTAGCGGGAGTGAGACCCAGTACTTC.

This clone was observed a few times. The gene calls are TRBV2 and TRBJ1-2; no firm D call. V was trimmed by 2 bases and J by 3 bases, leaving 10 bases between them. Germline CDR1 reads SNHLY; CDR2 reads FYNNEI. The length of the CDR3 is 14 residues. The CDR3 DNA is TGTGCCAGCAGTGAATCGACTGTGGACTATGGCTACACCTTC. It specifies CASSESTVDYGYTF.

The rearrangement uses TRBV18 and TRBJ1-6; 7 bases are shared with TRBD1. Looked up from germline, CDR1 is KGHSH and CDR2 is LQKENI. This CDR3 region has 18 residues. Trimming at V came to 3 bases and at J to 10 bases, leaving 18 bases not matched to a gene. DNA of the CDR3: TGTGCCAGCTCACCTCGTCGCCCCGACAGGGTGGTAGGGTCACCCCTCCACTTT. This translates into CASSPRRPDRVVGSPLHF.

V gene TRBV18 combines with J gene TRBJ1-2, with 9 nucleotides matching TRBD1. The junction had 8 bases not matched to a gene; V was cut back by 3 bases and J by 6 bases. This CDR3 comprises 15 residues. Germline V gene data show CDR1 as KGHSH and CDR2 as LQKENI. The CDR3 loop is CASSPRTGEAHGYTF. The CDR3 coding sequence is TGTGCCAGCTCACCCCGGACAGGGGAAGCGCATGGCTACACCTTC.

This chain connects TRBV11-2 to TRBJ2-3, with D possibly being TRBD2 (6 bases). This CDR3 comprises 16 residues. CDR1 is SGHAT, CDR2 FQNNGV, per germline. Trimming cost V 3 bases and J 1 base, with 14 bases left between them. The CDR3 sequence is CASSFVTSSRTDTQYF. The CDR3 bases are TGTGCCAGCAGCTTCGTGACTAGTTCCCGCACAGATACGCAGTATTTT.

V and J are TRBV5-1 and TRBJ1-2; TRBD1 aligns across 7 bases. CDR3 length: 14 residues. V lost 3 bases, J lost 0 bases, and 2 bases stayed unmatched. Germline V gives CDR1 SGHRS, CDR2 YFSETQ. In DNA form, the CDR3 reads TGCGCCAGCAGCTCCGGGACAGCTAACTATGGCTACACCTTC. It codes for CASSSGTANYGYTF.

The chain carries TRBV18 and TRBJ1-1; the D gene is possibly TRBD1 (5 bases). Per the germline V gene, CDR1 is KGHSH and CDR2 is LQKENI. CDR3 length: 15 amino acids. V was cut by 2 bases and J by 1 base, with 11 bases left in between. In DNA, the CDR3 is TGTGCCAGCTCACCAAAGACAGTTCCGAACACTGAAGCTTTCTTT. Encoded protein: CASSPKTVPNTEAFF.

The chain has TRBV9 and TRBJ1-4, with D maybe TRBD1 (6 bases). The length of the CDR3 is 15 residues. Germline V gene lookup returns CDR1 SGDLS and CDR2 YYNGEE. V lost 0 bases to trimming and J lost 6 bases, with 12 bases between them. The DNA for the CDR3 is TGTGCCAGCAGCGTAGACGGCAGGGGTTATGAAAAACTGTTTTTT. This encodes CASSVDGRGYEKLFF.

V usage is TRBV7-8 and J usage is TRBJ2-2; a possible D gene is TRBD1 (6 bases). Germline CDR1 reads SGHVS; CDR2 reads FQNEAQ. There are 15 residues in the CDR3. V was shortened by 5 bases and J by 1 base, with 11 bases between the two germline ends. The CDR3 loop reads CASSPRGQNTGELFF. CDR3 nucleotides: TGTGCCAGCAGCCCTAGGGGACAGAACACCGGGGAGCTGTTTTTT.

The CDR3 coding sequence is TGTGCCAGCAGCCCCACAGGGAACTCCTACGAGCAGTACTTC. Translated: CASSPTGNSYEQYF. The genes are TRBV7-3 and TRBJ2-7, with D possibly TRBD1 on 6 matching bases. The CDR3 runs to 14 residues. Trimming cost V 5 bases and J 0 bases, with 11 bases left between them. Germline V gene lookup returns CDR1 SGHTA and CDR2 FQGTGA.

This chain joins TRBV9 and TRBJ2-3; maybe TRBD2 (5 bases). This CDR3 is 15 amino acids long. The ends were cut back, 0 bases at V and 1 base at J, with 9 bases in the middle. Per the germline V gene, CDR1 is SGDLS and CDR2 is YYNGEE. This CDR3 is CASSVGPAGTDTQYF. CDR3 bases: TGTGCCAGCAGCGTAGGCCCAGCGGGCACAGATACGCAGTATTTT.

This CDR3 reads CASSVTGGSTEAFF. Here the CDR3 DNA reads TGTGCCAGCAGCGTGACAGGGGGAAGCACTGAAGCTTTCTTT. The chain is built from TRBV9 and TRBJ1-1; 9 bases align to TRBD1. Unmatched junction bases numbered 3, after V lost 2 bases and J lost 4 bases. CDR1 is SGDLS, CDR2 YYNGEE, per germline. CDR3 length: 14 residues.